A selection of T cell receptor beta chains follows, all from one sample in a study of response to subunit inactivated influenza vaccine. TCRdb re-derived calls from the RT-PCR reads in MiXCR, one entry per CDR3 protein. Among approximately 530,000 distinct CDR3 sequences, approximately 7.3% were seen once, and the ten largest hold under 15%. The source was PBMCs from blood, collected roughly 24 months after vaccination. The receptors derive from a man aged 50 to 69 who received an inactivated influenza vaccine. Each CDR3 is given without its conserved first and last residue. Each record gives: J gene, V gene, CDR3 length, clone size, CDR3 protein. The size entry is marked missing in some rows and otherwise reads once, few, many or a size class.

j_call: TRBJ1-2
v_call: TRBV5-6
cdr3_length: 14
clone_size: NA
cdr3_aa: ASSSTRDRVGYGYT

j_call: TRBJ2-5
v_call: TRBV5-1
cdr3_length: 12
clone_size: many
cdr3_aa: ASSTPLGPETQY

j_call: TRBJ2-5
v_call: TRBV9
cdr3_length: 14
clone_size: many
cdr3_aa: ASSVGVGGLQETQY

j_call: TRBJ2-3
v_call: TRBV12-3/TRBV12-4
cdr3_length: 16
clone_size: NA
cdr3_aa: ASRGRRGNSYSTDTQY

j_call: TRBJ2-1
v_call: TRBV7-9
cdr3_length: 13
clone_size: few
cdr3_aa: ASSNRLAAYNEQF

j_call: TRBJ1-4
v_call: TRBV6-1
cdr3_length: 14
clone_size: few
cdr3_aa: ASITGTYRYLGELF

j_call: TRBJ2-5
v_call: TRBV11-2
cdr3_length: 14
clone_size: many
cdr3_aa: ASSLDSGTGEETQY

j_call: TRBJ2-2
v_call: TRBV5-1
cdr3_length: 12
clone_size: NA
cdr3_aa: ASSSDTNTGELF

j_call: TRBJ2-1
v_call: TRBV5-1
cdr3_length: 13
clone_size: NA
cdr3_aa: ASSPRDPKFNEQF

j_call: TRBJ1-1
v_call: TRBV7-2
cdr3_length: 12
clone_size: few
cdr3_aa: ASSPRQANTEAF

j_call: TRBJ1-2
v_call: TRBV20-1
cdr3_length: 12
clone_size: NA
cdr3_aa: SASSRQGNYGYT

j_call: TRBJ2-7
v_call: TRBV4-2
cdr3_length: 11
clone_size: many
cdr3_aa: ASSQDVRNEQY

j_call: TRBJ2-2
v_call: TRBV10-1
cdr3_length: 13
clone_size: few
cdr3_aa: ASSEKGYSTGELF

j_call: TRBJ2-3
v_call: TRBV5-1
cdr3_length: 12
clone_size: many
cdr3_aa: ASSLTLSTDTQY